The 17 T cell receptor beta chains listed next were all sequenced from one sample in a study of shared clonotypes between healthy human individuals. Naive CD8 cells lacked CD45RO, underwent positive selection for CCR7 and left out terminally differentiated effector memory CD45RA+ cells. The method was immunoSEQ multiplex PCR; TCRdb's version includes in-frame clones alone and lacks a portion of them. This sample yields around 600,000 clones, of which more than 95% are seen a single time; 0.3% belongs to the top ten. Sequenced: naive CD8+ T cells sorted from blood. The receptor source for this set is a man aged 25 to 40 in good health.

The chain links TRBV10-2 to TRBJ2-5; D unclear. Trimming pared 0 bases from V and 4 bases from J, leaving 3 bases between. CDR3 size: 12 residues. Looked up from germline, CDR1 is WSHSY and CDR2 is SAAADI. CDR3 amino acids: CASSESGETQYF. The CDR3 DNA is TGCGCCAGCAGTGAGTCCGGAGAGACCCAGTACTTC.

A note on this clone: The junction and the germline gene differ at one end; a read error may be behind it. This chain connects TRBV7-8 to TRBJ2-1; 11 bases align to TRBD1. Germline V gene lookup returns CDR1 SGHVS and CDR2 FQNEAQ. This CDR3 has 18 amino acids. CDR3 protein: CASSVEQGTGGAYDEQFF. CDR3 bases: TGTGCCAGCAGCGTCGAACAAGGGACAGGGGGAGCCTACGATGAGCAGTTCTTC.

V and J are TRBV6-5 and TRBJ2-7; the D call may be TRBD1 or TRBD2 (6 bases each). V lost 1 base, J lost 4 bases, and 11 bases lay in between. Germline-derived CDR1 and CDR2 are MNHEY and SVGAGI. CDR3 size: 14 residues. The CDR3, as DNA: TGTGCCAGCAGTTACTTTGGGGGGCCTTACGAGCAGTACTTC. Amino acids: CASSYFGGPYEQYF.

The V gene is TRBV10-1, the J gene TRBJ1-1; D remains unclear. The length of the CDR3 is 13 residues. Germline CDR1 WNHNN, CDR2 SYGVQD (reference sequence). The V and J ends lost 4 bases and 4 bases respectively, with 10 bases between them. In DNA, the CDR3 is TGCGCCAGCAGTGCCGGAGGAGGCACTGAAGCTTTCTTT. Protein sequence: CASSAGGGTEAFF.

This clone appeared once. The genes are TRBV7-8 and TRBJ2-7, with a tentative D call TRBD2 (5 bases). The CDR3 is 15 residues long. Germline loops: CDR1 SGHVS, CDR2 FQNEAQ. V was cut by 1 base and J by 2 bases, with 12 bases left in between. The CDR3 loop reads CASSLVLGDAYEQYF. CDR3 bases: TGTGCCAGCAGCTTAGTTTTGGGAGATGCCTACGAGCAGTACTTC.

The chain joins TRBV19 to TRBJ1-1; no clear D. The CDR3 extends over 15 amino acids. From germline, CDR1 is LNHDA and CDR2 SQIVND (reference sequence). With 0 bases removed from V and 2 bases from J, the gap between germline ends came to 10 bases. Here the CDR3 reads CASSIDRRINTEAFF. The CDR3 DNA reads TGTGCCAGTAGTATAGATCGGAGGATTAACACTGAAGCTTTCTTT.

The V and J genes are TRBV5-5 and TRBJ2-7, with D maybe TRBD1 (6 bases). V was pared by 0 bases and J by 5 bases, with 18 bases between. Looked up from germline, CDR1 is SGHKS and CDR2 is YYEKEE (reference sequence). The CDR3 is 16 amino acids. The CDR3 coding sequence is TGTGCCAGCAGCTTGGCCCCAGGGGCAGGGACCCACGAGCAGTACTTC. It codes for CASSLAPGAGTHEQYF. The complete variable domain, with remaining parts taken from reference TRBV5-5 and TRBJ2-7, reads DAGVTQSPTHLIKTRGQQVTLRCSPISGHKSVSWYQQVLGQGPQFIFQYYEKEERGRGNFPDRFSARQFPNYSSELNVNALLLGDSALYLCASSLAPGAGTHEQYFGPGTRLTVT.

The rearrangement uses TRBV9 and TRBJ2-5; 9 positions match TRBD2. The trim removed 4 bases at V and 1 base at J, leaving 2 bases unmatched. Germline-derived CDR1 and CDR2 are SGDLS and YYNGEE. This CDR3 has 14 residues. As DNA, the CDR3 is TGTGCCAGCAGCAGTAGCGGGAGCCAAGAGACCCAGTACTTC. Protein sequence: CASSSSGSQETQYF.

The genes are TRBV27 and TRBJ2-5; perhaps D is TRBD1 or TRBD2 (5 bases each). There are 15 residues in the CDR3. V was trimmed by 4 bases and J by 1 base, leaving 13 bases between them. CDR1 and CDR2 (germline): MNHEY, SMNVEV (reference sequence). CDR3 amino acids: CASSSERDPQETQYF. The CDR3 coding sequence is TGTGCCAGCAGTTCCGAACGGGACCCCCAAGAGACCCAGTACTTC.

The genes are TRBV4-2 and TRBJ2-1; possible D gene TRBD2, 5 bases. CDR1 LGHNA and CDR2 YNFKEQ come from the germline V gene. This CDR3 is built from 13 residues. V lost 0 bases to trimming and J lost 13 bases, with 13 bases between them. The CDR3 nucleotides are TGTGCCAGCAGCCAAGATGTTGGGCTAGCTCAGTTCTTC. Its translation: CASSQDVGLAQFF.

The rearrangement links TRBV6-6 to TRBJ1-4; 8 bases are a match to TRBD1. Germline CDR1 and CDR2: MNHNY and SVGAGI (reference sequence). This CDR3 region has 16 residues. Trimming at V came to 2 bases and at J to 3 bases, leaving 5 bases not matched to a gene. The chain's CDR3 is CASSYTRQGPNEKLFF. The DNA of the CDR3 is TGTGCCAGCAGTTACACCAGACAGGGGCCTAATGAAAAACTGTTTTTT.

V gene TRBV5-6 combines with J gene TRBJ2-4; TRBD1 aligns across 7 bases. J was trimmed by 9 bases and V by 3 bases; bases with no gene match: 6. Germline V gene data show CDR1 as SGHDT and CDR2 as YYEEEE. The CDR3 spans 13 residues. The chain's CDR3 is CASSSGTEGIQYF. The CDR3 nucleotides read TGTGCCAGCAGCTCCGGGACAGAGGGCATTCAGTACTTC.

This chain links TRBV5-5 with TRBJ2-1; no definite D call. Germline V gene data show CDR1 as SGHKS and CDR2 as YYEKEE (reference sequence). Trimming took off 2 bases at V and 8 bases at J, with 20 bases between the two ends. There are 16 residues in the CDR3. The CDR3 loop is CASSFYPASPRDEQFF. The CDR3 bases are TGTGCCAGCAGCTTTTACCCAGCGAGTCCACGCGATGAGCAGTTCTTC. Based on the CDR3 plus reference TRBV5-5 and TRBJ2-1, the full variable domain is DAGVTQSPTHLIKTRGQQVTLRCSPISGHKSVSWYQQVLGQGPQFIFQYYEKEERGRGNFPDRFSARQFPNYSSELNVNALLLGDSALYLCASSFYPASPRDEQFFGPGTRLTVL.

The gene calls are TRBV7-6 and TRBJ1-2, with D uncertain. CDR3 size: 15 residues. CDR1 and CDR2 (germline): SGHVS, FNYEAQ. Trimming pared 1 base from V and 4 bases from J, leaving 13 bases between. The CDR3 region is CASSLEASPAYGYTF. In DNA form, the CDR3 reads TGTGCCAGCAGCTTAGAGGCATCTCCGGCCTATGGCTACACCTTC.

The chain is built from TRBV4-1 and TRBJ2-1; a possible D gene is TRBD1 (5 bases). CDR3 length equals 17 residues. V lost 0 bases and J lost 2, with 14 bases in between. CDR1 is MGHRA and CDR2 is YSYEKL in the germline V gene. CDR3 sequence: CASSQDIRQGTYNEQFF. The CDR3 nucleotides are TGCGCCAGCAGCCAAGATATCAGGCAGGGAACCTACAATGAGCAGTTCTTC.

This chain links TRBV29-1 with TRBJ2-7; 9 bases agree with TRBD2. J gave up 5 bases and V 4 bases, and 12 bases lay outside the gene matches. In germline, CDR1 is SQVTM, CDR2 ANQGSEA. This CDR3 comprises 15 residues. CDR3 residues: CSVVGSGTSKHEQYF. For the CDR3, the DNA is TGCAGCGTTGTAGGTTCGGGGACTAGCAAGCACGAGCAGTACTTC.

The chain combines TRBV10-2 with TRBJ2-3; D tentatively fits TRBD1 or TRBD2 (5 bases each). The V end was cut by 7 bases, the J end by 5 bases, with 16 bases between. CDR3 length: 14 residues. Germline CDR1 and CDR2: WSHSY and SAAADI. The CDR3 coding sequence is TGCGCCAGCAATCCAAGTGGGGCGGGAGATACGCAGTATTTT. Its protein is CASNPSGAGDTQYF.